A selection of T cell receptor beta chains follows, all from one sample in a study of cytomegalovirus exposure and HLA in healthy donors. The repertoire was sequenced with immunoSEQ multiplex PCR; TCRdb's copy has only in-frame clones and lacks some. The data include under 200,000 clones; the top ten clones carry 6.5%. Sequenced sample: PBMCs. These receptors all stem from a man aged 25 to 40 in good health and CMV-seronegative. Both conserved end residues are part of each CDR3. D genes are given only for firm matches.

J gene | D gene | V gene | CDR3 protein | CDR3 DNA
TRBJ1-4 | TRBD1 | TRBV9 | CASSVGGQDHNEKLFF | TGTGCCAGCAGCGTAGGAGGACAGGACCATAATGAAAAACTGTTTTTT
TRBJ2-3 | TRBD1 | TRBV7-9 | CASSLGHRGTDTQYF | TGTGCCAGCAGCTTAGGGCACAGGGGAACAGATACGCAGTATTTT
TRBJ1-2 | NA | TRBV16 | CASSQSGGADGYTF | TGTGCCAGCAGCCAATCGGGGGGGGCAGACGGCTACACCTTC
TRBJ2-2 | NA | TRBV5-1 | CASGGNFAGELFF | TGCGCCAGCGGCGGGAATTTCGCCGGGGAGCTGTTTTTT
TRBJ1-2 | NA | TRBV30 | CACLPVRRERGYTF | TGTGCCTGCCTTCCCGTGAGGAGGGAGCGTGGCTACACCTTC
TRBJ2-7 | NA | TRBV5-4 | CASSLAGAAYEQYF | TGTGCCAGCAGCCTGGCCGGAGCGGCCTACGAGCAGTACTTC
TRBJ2-7 | NA | TRBV28 | CAAERTEKTYEQYF | TGTGCCGCAGAAAGGACAGAGAAGACCTACGAGCAGTACTTC
TRBJ2-3 | TRBD1 | TRBV6-1 | CASSESGGDPTDTQYF | TGTGCCAGCAGTGAATCAGGGGGCGACCCCACAGATACGCAGTATTTT
TRBJ2-7 | TRBD2 | TRBV11-2 | CASSRNAGASGGKYEQYF | TGTGCCAGCAGCAGAAACGCGGGGGCTAGCGGGGGGAAGTACGAGCAGTACTTC
TRBJ1-5 | NA | TRBV6-5 | CASSYLGGDQPQHF | TGTGCCAGCAGTTACCTCGGAGGTGATCAGCCCCAGCATTTT
TRBJ1-2 | NA | TRBV18 | CASSPSGSLTYGYTF | TGTGCCAGCTCACCGTCAGGGTCCCTGACCTATGGCTACACCTTC
TRBJ2-7 | NA | TRBV11-2 | CASSSLTGSGGEQYF | TGTGCCAGCAGCTCCTTGACAGGCTCGGGGGGCGAGCAGTACTTC
TRBJ2-5 | TRBD2 | TRBV9 | CASSVEPSGGQETQYF | TGTGCCAGCAGCGTAGAGCCTAGCGGGGGCCAAGAGACCCAGTACTTC
TRBJ2-5 | TRBD2 | TRBV7-9 | CASRPRLAGTIHRETQYF | TGTGCCAGCAGGCCCCGACTAGCGGGGACTATACATAGGGAGACCCAGTACTTC
TRBJ2-7 | TRBD1 | TRBV4-1 | CASSPVSLWDRTYEQYF | TGCGCCAGCAGCCCAGTCTCACTGTGGGACAGGACCTACGAGCAGTACTTC
TRBJ2-6 | NA | TRBV11-3 | CASSLLHLTDLSGANVLTF | TGTGCCAGCAGCTTACTCCACCTGACAGACCTCTCTGGGGCCAACGTCCTGACTTTC
TRBJ2-5 | NA | TRBV30 | CAWSVSLRTQYF | TGTGCCTGGAGTGTAAGTTTGAGGACCCAGTACTTC
TRBJ2-3 | TRBD2 | TRBV19 | CASSLRTSGGGDTQYF | TGTGCCAGTAGTCTCCGGACTAGCGGGGGGGGAGATACGCAGTATTTT
TRBJ1-2 | TRBD1 | TRBV4-1 | CASSQLLGVGTGLYTF | TGCGCCAGCAGCCAACTCCTGGGCGTTGGGACAGGCCTCTACACCTTC
TRBJ2-7 | NA | TRBV14 | CASSQGLTTYEQYF | TGTGCCAGCAGCCAAGGTCTAACTACCTACGAGCAGTACTTC
TRBJ1-3 | NA | TRBV19 | CASRKTTGTAGNTIYF | TGTGCCAGTAGAAAAACTACAGGGACCGCTGGAAACACCATATATTTT
TRBJ1-6 | TRBD1 | TRBV7-2 | CASSRTWGQPNSPLHF | TGTGCCAGCAGCCGAACATGGGGACAGCCCAATTCACCCCTCCACTTT
TRBJ1-1 | NA | TRBV4-2 | CASSQTLEDTEAFF | TGTGCCAGCAGCCAAACCCTTGAGGACACTGAAGCTTTCTTT
TRBJ2-2 | NA | TRBV6-6 | CASSTWTENTGELFF | TGTGCCAGCAGTACTTGGACAGAGAACACCGGGGAGCTGTTTTTT
TRBJ2-5 | NA | TRBV5-1 | CASSSLPGVRETQYF | TGCGCCAGCAGCTCTCTACCGGGAGTCCGAGAGACCCAGTACTTC
TRBJ2-7 | NA | TRBV5-1 | CASSIGPSGGDEQYF | TGCGCCAGCAGTATAGGCCCCTCGGGGGGCGACGAGCAGTACTTC
TRBJ2-3 | NA | TRBV19 | CASSIRDQQYF | TGTGCCAGTAGTATCCGGGATCAGCAGTATTTT
TRBJ1-2 | TRBD1 | TRBV28 | CASTVSGTGGAYGYTF | TGTGCCAGCACGGTTTCTGGGACAGGGGGGGCCTATGGCTACACCTTC
TRBJ1-5 | TRBD1 | TRBV6-1 | CASSELGTGDQPQHF | TGTGCCAGCAGTGAACTAGGGACAGGGGATCAGCCCCAGCATTTT
TRBJ2-2 | TRBD2 | TRBV2 | CASRGLAETGELFF | TGTGCCAGCAGGGGACTAGCGGAGACCGGGGAGCTGTTTTTT